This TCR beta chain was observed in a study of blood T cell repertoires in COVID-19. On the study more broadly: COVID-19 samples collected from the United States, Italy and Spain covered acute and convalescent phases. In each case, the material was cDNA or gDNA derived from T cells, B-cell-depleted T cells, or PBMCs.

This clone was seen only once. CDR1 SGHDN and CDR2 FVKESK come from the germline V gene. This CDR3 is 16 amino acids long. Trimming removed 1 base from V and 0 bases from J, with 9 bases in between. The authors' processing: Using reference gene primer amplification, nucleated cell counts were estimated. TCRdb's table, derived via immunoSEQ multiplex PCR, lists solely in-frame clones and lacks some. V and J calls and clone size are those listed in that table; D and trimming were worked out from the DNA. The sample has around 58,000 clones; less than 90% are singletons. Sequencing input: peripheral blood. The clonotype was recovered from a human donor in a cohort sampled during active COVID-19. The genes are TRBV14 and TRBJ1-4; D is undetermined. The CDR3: CASSQGRGSTNEKLFF. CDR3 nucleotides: TGTGCCAGCAGCCAAGGACGGGGTTCAACTAATGAAAAACTGTTTTTT.